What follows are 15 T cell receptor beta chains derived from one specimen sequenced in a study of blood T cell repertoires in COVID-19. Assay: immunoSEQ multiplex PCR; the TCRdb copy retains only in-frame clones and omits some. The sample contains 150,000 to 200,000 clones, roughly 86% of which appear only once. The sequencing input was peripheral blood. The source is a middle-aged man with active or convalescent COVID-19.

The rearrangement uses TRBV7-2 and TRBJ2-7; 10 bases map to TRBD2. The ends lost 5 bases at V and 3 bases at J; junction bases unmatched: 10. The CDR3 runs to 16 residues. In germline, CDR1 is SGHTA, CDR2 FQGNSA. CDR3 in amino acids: CASSDLGTSDGYEQYF. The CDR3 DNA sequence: TGTGCCAGCAGCGACTTAGGGACTAGCGATGGCTACGAGCAGTACTTC.

The CDR3 DNA sequence: TGTGCCAGCAGTTCCAACATGGACACTGAAGCTTTCTTT. This translates into CASSSNMDTEAFF. The chain links TRBV28 to TRBJ1-1, with D unresolved. Trimming shortened V by 4 bases and J by 3 bases, and 9 bases separated the two germline ends. Looked up from germline, CDR1 is MDHEN and CDR2 is SYDVKM. The CDR3 length is 13 residues.

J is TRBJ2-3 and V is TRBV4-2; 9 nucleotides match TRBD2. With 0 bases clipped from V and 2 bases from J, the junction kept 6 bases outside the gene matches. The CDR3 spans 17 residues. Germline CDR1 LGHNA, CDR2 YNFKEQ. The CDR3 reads CASSQDVAGGNTDTQYF. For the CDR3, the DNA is TGTGCCAGCAGCCAAGACGTCGCGGGGGGGAACACAGATACGCAGTATTTT.

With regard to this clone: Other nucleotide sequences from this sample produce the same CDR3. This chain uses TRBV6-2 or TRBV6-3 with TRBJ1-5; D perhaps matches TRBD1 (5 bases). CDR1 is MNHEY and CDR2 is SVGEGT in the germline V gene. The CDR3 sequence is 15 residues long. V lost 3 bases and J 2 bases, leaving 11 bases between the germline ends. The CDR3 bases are TGTGCCAGCAGTTATGGCAGGGTCGGCAATCAGCCCCAGCATTTT. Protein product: CASSYGRVGNQPQHF.

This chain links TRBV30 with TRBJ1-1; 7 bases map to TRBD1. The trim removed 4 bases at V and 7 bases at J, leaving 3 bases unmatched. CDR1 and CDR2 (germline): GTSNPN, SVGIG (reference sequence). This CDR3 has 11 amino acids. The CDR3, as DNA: TGTGCCTGGATAGGGGGCATTGAAGCTTTCTTT. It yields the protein CAWIGGIEAFF.

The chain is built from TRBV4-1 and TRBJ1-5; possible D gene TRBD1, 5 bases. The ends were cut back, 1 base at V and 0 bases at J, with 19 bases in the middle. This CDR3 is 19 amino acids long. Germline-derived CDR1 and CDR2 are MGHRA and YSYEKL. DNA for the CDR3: TGCGCCAGCAGCCAAGGGGTGTTAGACAGCCTCTATAGCAATCAGCCCCAGCATTTT. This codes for CASSQGVLDSLYSNQPQHF.

The DNA for the CDR3 is TGTGCCAGCAGCGCTACTAGCGGGGGGGCCGCTGAGCAGTTCTTC. Its protein product is CASSATSGGAAEQFF. The chain is built from TRBV7-2 and TRBJ2-1; 13 positions agree with TRBD2. In germline, CDR1 is SGHTA, CDR2 FQGNSA. The CDR3 runs 15 residues. The V segment lost 5 bases and the J segment 9 bases; nucleotides outside the gene matches: 7.

The CDR3 region is CASSRGGEQYF. As DNA, the CDR3 is TGTGCCAGCAGTCGCGGAGGCGAGCAGTACTTC. The chain combines TRBV27 with TRBJ2-7, with D maybe TRBD2 (5 bases). The CDR3 totals 11 residues. Germline V CDR1 and CDR2: MNHEY, SMNVEV (reference sequence). Trimming stripped 5 bases from V and 6 bases from J, with 8 bases between.

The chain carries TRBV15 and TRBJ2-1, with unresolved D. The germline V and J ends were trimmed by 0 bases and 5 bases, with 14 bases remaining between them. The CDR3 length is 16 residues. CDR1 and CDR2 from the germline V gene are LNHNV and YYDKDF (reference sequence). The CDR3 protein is CATSRDRVRLHNEQFF. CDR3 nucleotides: TGTGCCACCAGCAGAGATCGGGTGAGACTCCACAATGAGCAGTTCTTC.

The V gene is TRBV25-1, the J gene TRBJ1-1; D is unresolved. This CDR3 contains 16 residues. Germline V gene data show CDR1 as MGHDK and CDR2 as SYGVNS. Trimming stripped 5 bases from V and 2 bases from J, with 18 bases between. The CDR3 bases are TGTGCCAGCAGTCCCCTCGAAGCCCCTCTTAACACTGAAGCTTTCTTT. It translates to CASSPLEAPLNTEAFF.

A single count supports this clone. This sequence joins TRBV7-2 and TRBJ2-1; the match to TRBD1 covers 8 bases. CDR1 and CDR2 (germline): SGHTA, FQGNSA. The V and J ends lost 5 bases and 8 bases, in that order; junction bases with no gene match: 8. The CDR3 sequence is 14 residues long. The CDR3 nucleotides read TGTGCCAGCAGCATGGACAGGGTAACGGATGAGCAGTTCTTC. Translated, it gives CASSMDRVTDEQFF.

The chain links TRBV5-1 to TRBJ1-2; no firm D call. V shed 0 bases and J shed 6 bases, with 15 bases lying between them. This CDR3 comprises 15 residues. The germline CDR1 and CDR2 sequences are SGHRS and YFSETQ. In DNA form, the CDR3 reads TGCGCCAGCAGCTTGGACAGCCCAAGGATGAATGGCTACACCTTC. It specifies CASSLDSPRMNGYTF.

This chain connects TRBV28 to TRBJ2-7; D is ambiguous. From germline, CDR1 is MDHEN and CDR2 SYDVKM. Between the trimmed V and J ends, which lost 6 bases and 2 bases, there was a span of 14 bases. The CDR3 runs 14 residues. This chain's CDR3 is CASRERISTYEQYF. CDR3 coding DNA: TGTGCCAGCAGAGAGAGGATATCGACCTACGAGCAGTACTTC.

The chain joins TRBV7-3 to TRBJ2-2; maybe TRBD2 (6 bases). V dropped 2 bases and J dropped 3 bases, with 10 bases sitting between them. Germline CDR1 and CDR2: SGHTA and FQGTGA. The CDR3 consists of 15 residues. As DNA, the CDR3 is TGTGCCAGCAGCTTAGGGGGGACCGACACCGGGGAGCTGTTTTTT. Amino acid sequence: CASSLGGTDTGELFF. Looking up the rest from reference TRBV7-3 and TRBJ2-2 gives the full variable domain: GAGVSQTPSNKVTEKGKYVELRCDPISGHTALYWYRQSLGQGPEFLIYFQGTGAADDSGLPNDRFFAVRPEGSVSTLKIQRTERGDSAVYLCASSLGGTDTGELFFGEGSRLTVL.

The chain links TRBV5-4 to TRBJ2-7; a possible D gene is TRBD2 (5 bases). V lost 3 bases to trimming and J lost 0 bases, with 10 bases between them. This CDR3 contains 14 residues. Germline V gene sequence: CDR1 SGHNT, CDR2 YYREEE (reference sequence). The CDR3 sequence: CASSSTGISYEQYF. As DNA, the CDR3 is TGTGCCAGCAGCTCAACCGGGATCTCCTACGAGCAGTACTTC.